What follows are 26 T cell receptor beta chains derived from one specimen sequenced in a study of siplizumab effects on memory and regulatory T cells. Clones were sequenced by immunoSEQ multiplex PCR, and TCRdb holds only the in-frame ones, with some missing. The sample contains 9,200 or so clones, over 60% of which appear only once. The source material was effector memory CD8+ T cells sorted from blood. Subset: unstimulated CD8+ effector memory T cells. The origin of the receptors is a human donor in good health.

The rearrangement uses TRBV2 and TRBJ2-7; 7 bases agree with TRBD1. The germline V gene encodes CDR1 SNHLY and CDR2 FYNNEI. V was pared by 8 bases and J by 3 bases, with 1 base of the junction left unmatched. The length of the CDR3 is 11 residues. The CDR3 DNA follows: TGTGCCAGCGGGGACAGCTACGAGCAGTACTTC. As protein: CASGDSYEQYF.

The chain employs TRBV20-1 and TRBJ2-1; a weak D match, TRBD2 (6 bases). The V end was cut by 3 bases, the J end by 12 bases, with 12 bases between. CDR3 length equals 11 residues. Per germline, CDR1 DFQATT and CDR2 SNEGSKA (reference sequence). CDR3 in DNA: TGCAGTGCTAGCGGGGGAAGGGTGCAGTTCTTC. Translating gives CSASGGRVQFF.

The chain uses TRBV7-9 and TRBJ1-6, with 7 nucleotides matching TRBD1. The trim removed 3 bases at V and 8 bases at J, leaving 4 bases unmatched. The CDR3 is made up of 14 amino acids. Germline V gene sequence: CDR1 SEHNR, CDR2 FQNEAQ (reference sequence). The CDR3 nucleotides read TGTGCCAGCAGCTTGACAGGGTCGGATTCACCCCTCCACTTT. It translates to CASSLTGSDSPLHF.

This clone appeared a few times. This chain connects TRBV10-3 to TRBJ1-2; tentative D call: TRBD1 (6 bases). The CDR3 is 15 residues long. The germline V gene encodes CDR1 ENHRY and CDR2 SYGVKD. Trimming left V 4 bases short and J 4 bases short, with 16 bases between. CDR3 in DNA: TGTGCCATCAGTGTCGACAGGTCGCAGGGCTATGGCTACACCTTC. Residues: CAISVDRSQGYGYTF.

The chain joins TRBV27 to TRBJ1-1, with D unclear. V lost 8 bases, J lost 0 bases, and 16 bases lay in between. This CDR3 comprises 15 residues. In germline, CDR1 is MNHEY, CDR2 SMNVEV (reference sequence). CDR3 nucleotide sequence: TGTGCCAGCGAATCCTTGTCAAGTATGAACACTGAAGCTTTCTTT. Protein: CASESLSSMNTEAFF.

The CDR3, as DNA: TGTGCCAGCAGCCTTGGGACAGACACAGATACGCAGTATTTT. Its protein product is CASSLGTDTDTQYF. This chain connects TRBV6-6 to TRBJ2-3, with 7 bases fitting TRBD1. The CDR3 is 14 amino acids. V was clipped by 6 bases and J by 2 bases; unmatched bases: 5. CDR1 and CDR2 from the germline V gene are MNHNY and SVGAGI (reference sequence).

The genes are TRBV2 and TRBJ2-7; 10 nucleotides align to TRBD1. Germline CDR1 reads SNHLY; CDR2 reads FYNNEI. V trimming: 6 bases; J trimming: 2 bases; junction bases outside the gene matches: 7. This CDR3 has 15 amino acids. The CDR3 region is CASRGDRGRPYEQYF. The CDR3 coding sequence is TGTGCCAGCAGAGGAGACAGGGGGCGTCCCTACGAGCAGTACTTC.

CDR3 loop: CASSFRGNNSPLHF. The CDR3, as DNA: TGTGCCAGCAGCTTTCGGGGTAATAATTCACCCCTCCACTTT. The chain links TRBV11-2 to TRBJ1-6; D gene uncertain. Germline CDR1 is SGHAT and CDR2 is FQNNGV. CDR3 length equals 14 residues. Trimming removed 3 bases at V and 5 bases at J, with 8 bases between.

This rearrangement joins TRBV6-6 to TRBJ1-2; 8 bases map to TRBD1. Germline V CDR1 and CDR2: MNHNY, SVGAGI (reference sequence). This CDR3 has 16 residues. The trim removed 6 bases at V and 4 bases at J, leaving 13 bases unmatched. The CDR3 loop reads CASRTTAGGPGYGYTF. CDR3 DNA: TGTGCCAGCAGAACCACCGCAGGGGGCCCTGGCTATGGCTACACCTTC.

The genes are TRBV27 and TRBJ2-3, with unresolved D. This CDR3 contains 13 residues. Per the germline V gene, CDR1 is MNHEY and CDR2 is SMNVEV (reference sequence). Trimming removed 5 bases from V and 1 base from J, with 7 bases in between. CDR3 nucleotides: TGTGCCAGCAGTCAGACCCGCACAGATACGCAGTATTTT. As protein: CASSQTRTDTQYF.

This chain links TRBV27 with TRBJ1-2; a possible D gene is TRBD1 (5 bases). This CDR3 is 13 amino acids long. V dropped 6 bases and J dropped 6 bases, with 14 bases sitting between them. Germline CDR1 reads MNHEY; CDR2 reads SMNVEV (reference sequence). CDR3 DNA sequence: TGTGCCAGCAGCCCCTTAGGGGCGGATGGCTACACCTTC. Translating gives CASSPLGADGYTF.

This clone ranks as medium-sized. This sequence joins TRBV14 and TRBJ1-4; a possible D gene is TRBD1 (6 bases). The length of the CDR3 is 16 residues. The V and J ends lost 3 bases and 8 bases respectively, with 19 bases between them. The germline CDR1 and CDR2 sequences are SGHDN and FVKESK. CDR3 loop: CASSQIPQGKREKLFF. The CDR3 DNA follows: TGTGCCAGCAGCCAGATTCCACAGGGAAAGAGGGAAAAACTGTTTTTT.

The chain has TRBV7-9 and TRBJ1-5; 8 positions match TRBD1. CDR1 and CDR2 from the germline V gene are SEHNR and FQNEAQ (reference sequence). The V gene end was trimmed by 5 bases and the J gene end by 3 bases; junction bases not matched to a gene: 6. The CDR3 runs to 15 residues. CDR3 loop: CASSDGTGHNQPQHF. The CDR3 bases are TGTGCCAGCAGCGACGGGACAGGACACAATCAGCCCCAGCATTTT.

The chain carries TRBV6-5 and TRBJ2-5; D is unclear. Germline V gene sequence: CDR1 MNHEY, CDR2 SVGAGI. V shed 8 bases and J shed 5 bases, with 9 bases lying between them. The CDR3 length is 11 residues. The CDR3 DNA sequence: TGTGCCAGCGGAACATCGGAGACCCAGTACTTC. Translation gives CASGTSETQYF.

This clone turned up a few times. The chain couples TRBV6-1 to TRBJ1-5; no clear D gene. V gave up 4 bases and J gave up 0 bases, with 7 bases separating them. The CDR3 consists of 14 residues. Germline CDR1 reads MNHNS; CDR2 reads SASEGT. CDR3 sequence: CASSAGDSNQPQHF. For the CDR3, the DNA is TGTGCCAGCAGTGCCGGGGATAGCAATCAGCCCCAGCATTTT.

In its sample, this clone was seen a few times. The chain joins TRBV5-1 to TRBJ1-1, with TRBD1 matching 8 bases. The trim removed 5 bases at V and 1 base at J, leaving 4 bases unmatched. The CDR3 has 14 residues. Looked up from germline, CDR1 is SGHRS and CDR2 is YFSETQ. The CDR3 DNA reads TGCGCCAGCAGACGGACAGGGAGGAACACTGAAGCTTTCTTT. This sequence encodes CASRRTGRNTEAFF.

V and J are TRBV4-1 and TRBJ1-1, with D unresolved. Germline CDR1 is MGHRA and CDR2 is YSYEKL. The CDR3 has 15 amino acids. Trimming stripped 1 base from V and 1 base from J, with 10 bases between. Written as DNA, the CDR3 is TGCGCCAGCAGCCAAGCCCCGGGCACGAACACTGAAGCTTTCTTT. It yields the protein CASSQAPGTNTEAFF.

The chain carries TRBV7-9 and TRBJ2-5; 13 bases align to TRBD2. Losses at the gene ends were 5 bases for V and 0 bases for J; bases not matched to a gene: 9. Germline loops: CDR1 SEHNR, CDR2 FQNEAQ (reference sequence). The CDR3 contains 18 residues. CDR3 residues: CASSSRLAGGRHQETQYF. In DNA form, the CDR3 reads TGTGCCAGCAGCAGTAGACTAGCGGGGGGTCGGCACCAAGAGACCCAGTACTTC.

The CDR3 reads CASSPSTGYYGYTF. The CDR3, as DNA: TGTGCCAGCTCACCCTCGACAGGGTACTATGGCTACACCTTC. This chain uses TRBV18 with TRBJ1-2, with 7 bases aligning to TRBD1. J lost 3 bases, V lost 3 bases, and 4 bases had no gene match. The CDR3 runs to 14 residues. Germline lookup yields CDR1 KGHSH and CDR2 LQKENI.

Only a few counts were recorded for this clone. This sequence joins TRBV5-4 and TRBJ2-1; 8 bases map to TRBD2. CDR3 length: 16 residues. The V gene's germline CDR1 is SGHNT and CDR2 YYREEE (reference sequence). V shed 3 bases and J 7 bases; nucleotides not matched to a gene: 12. The CDR3 coding sequence is TGTGCCAGCAGCTGGGGTGATGGAGCGGGAGAGAATGAGCAGTTCTTC. Residues: CASSWGDGAGENEQFF.

This clone rates as medium-sized. Other DNA sequences within the sample encode an identical CDR3. The V and J genes are TRBV7-2 and TRBJ1-1; tentative D call: TRBD1 (5 bases). Trimming took off 1 base at V and 6 bases at J, with 6 bases between the two ends. CDR3 size: 12 residues. CDR1 is SGHTA and CDR2 is FQGNSA in the germline V gene. CDR3 coding DNA: TGTGCCAGCAGCTTAGGGGGCCCTGAAGCTTTCTTT. Its protein is CASSLGGPEAFF.

This clone was detected only once. CDR3: CASSSTGPSGYEQYF. CDR3 in DNA: TGTGCCAGCAGCTCGACAGGGCCGTCGGGCTACGAGCAGTACTTC. J is TRBJ2-7 and V is TRBV11-2; 7 nucleotides match TRBD1. V lost 4 bases to trimming and J lost 3 bases; unmatched junction nucleotides: 9. The CDR3 spans 15 residues. Germline loops: CDR1 SGHAT, CDR2 FQNNGV.

The table lists this clone with a few counts. The V gene is TRBV7-9, the J gene TRBJ2-7, with 8 bases aligning to TRBD1. Germline-derived CDR1 and CDR2 are SEHNR and FQNEAQ (reference sequence). V lost 7 bases and J lost 7; bases outside the gene matches: 6. There are 12 residues in the CDR3. The CDR3 coding sequence is TGTGCCAGCAACGTACAGGGGGGTGAGCAGTACTTC. Encoded protein: CASNVQGGEQYF.

The chain uses TRBV5-5 and TRBJ1-2; D remains ambiguous. Germline CDR1 reads SGHKS; CDR2 reads YYEKEE (reference sequence). V was trimmed by 2 bases and J by 0 bases, leaving 11 bases between them. CDR3 size: 15 residues. CDR3 region: CASSLVHVSNYGYTF. DNA for the CDR3: TGTGCCAGCAGCTTAGTCCACGTTTCTAACTATGGCTACACCTTC. The whole variable domain, remainder taken from reference TRBV5-5 and TRBJ1-2, is DAGVTQSPTHLIKTRGQQVTLRCSPISGHKSVSWYQQVLGQGPQFIFQYYEKEERGRGNFPDRFSARQFPNYSSELNVNALLLGDSALYLCASSLVHVSNYGYTFGSGTRLTVV.

This chain joins TRBV27 and TRBJ2-7, with D tentatively TRBD1 (5 bases). This CDR3 contains 13 residues. Germline CDR1 MNHEY, CDR2 SMNVEV (reference sequence). V was cut by 4 bases and J by 2 bases, with 9 bases left in between. The CDR3 protein is CASSWGEAYEQYF. In DNA form, the CDR3 reads TGTGCCAGCAGTTGGGGCGAGGCCTACGAGCAGTACTTC.

This chain uses TRBV7-9 with TRBJ2-5; D not resolved. The CDR3 runs 14 residues. CDR1 is SEHNR, CDR2 FQNEAQ, per germline (reference sequence). Trimming took 8 bases from V and 0 from J, leaving 13 bases between them. The CDR3 nucleotides read TGTGCCAGCGCCCCCCCCACCAACCAAGAGACCCAGTACTTC. Translating it yields CASAPPTNQETQYF.